The rows below give T cell receptor beta chains drawn from one sample of a study of cytomegalovirus exposure and HLA in healthy donors. The protocol was immunoSEQ multiplex PCR, while the TCRdb copy is restricted to in-frame clones and leaves out a portion. The sample records about 280,000 clones, around 87% being singletons. Sequencing was performed on PBMCs. The receptor source for this set is a woman under 30 in good health and CMV-seronegative. Each CDR3 is given with its conserved first and last residue. A D gene is named only where the DNA matches it firmly. Expanded clones get a size class; other rows say once, few or many, or leave the size out.

J,size,V,D,DNA,CDR3
TRBJ2-7,-,TRBV6-1,-,TGTGCCAGCAGTGACGTCTCCTACGAGCAGTACTTC,CASSDVSYEQYF
TRBJ1-1,-,TRBV28,-,TGTGCCAGCAGTTTTACTGGCGGGATGGACACTGAAGCTTTCTTT,CASSFTGGMDTEAFF
TRBJ2-2,-,TRBV6-4,-,TGTGCCAGCAGTCCCGAATATGCGGGGGAGCTGTTTTTT,CASSPEYAGELFF
TRBJ2-1,-,TRBV9,TRBD2,TGTGCCAGCAGCGTAGGCAGCGGGAGCTACAATGAGCAGTTCTTC,CASSVGSGSYNEQFF
TRBJ1-5,few,TRBV6-1,-,TGTGCCACCCTCCGGGGCGTTGCGGGGGATCAGCCCCAGCATTTT,CATLRGVAGDQPQHF
TRBJ2-7,few,TRBV19,TRBD1,TGTGCCAGTAGTAACCCCGGGACAGGGTACTACGAGCAGTACTTC,CASSNPGTGYYEQYF
TRBJ2-1,-,TRBV2,-,TGTGCCAGCACACGCGGGGCAGCCTCCTACAATGAGCAGTTCTTC,CASTRGAASYNEQFF
TRBJ1-1,once,TRBV10-3,-,TGTGCCATCAGTGCCGTTCCAGGGGTTGGTTTGGAGAACACTGAAGCTTTCTTT,CAISAVPGVGLENTEAFF
TRBJ2-1,-,TRBV4-1,TRBD2,TGCGCCAGCAGCCAAGTGGGGGCTAGCGGGAGGACATATCCGGACAATGAGCAGTTCTTC,CASSQVGASGRTYPDNEQFF
TRBJ2-3,-,TRBV11-2,-,TGTGCCAGCAGCTTAGCGGGCCTAGCATCAGATACGCAGTATTTT,CASSLAGLASDTQYF
TRBJ2-7,-,TRBV28,-,TGTGCCAGCAGTCCTTCCTTTGGAGGGAGAGCATCTTACTACGAGCAGTACTTC,CASSPSFGGRASYYEQYF
TRBJ2-1,-,TRBV4-1,TRBD1,TGCGCCAGCAGCCAAGCACAGGGGGCAGGCGGGAGCGGGTCCTACAATGAGCAGTTCTTC,CASSQAQGAGGSGSYNEQFF
TRBJ2-3,-,TRBV11-2,-,TGTGCCAGCAGCTTAGATCCAAGGGGCCCAGTAGAGTCAGATACGCAGTATTTT,CASSLDPRGPVESDTQYF
TRBJ2-2,once,TRBV7-6,-,TGTGCCAGCAGCCCAGGGGGAGCGGGCACCGGGGAGCTGTTTTTT,CASSPGGAGTGELFF
TRBJ1-2,-,TRBV12-2,-,TGTGCAAGTCGCAGGGACAGGTTTAGCTACACCTTC,CASRRDRFSYTF
TRBJ1-3,-,TRBV7-2,-,TGTGCCAGCAGCTCCAAGGGGCGAGAAGCTAGCTCTGGAAACACCATATATTTT,CASSSKGREASSGNTIYF
TRBJ2-4,-,TRBV2,-,TGTGCCAGCCAACCACTGGGCTTTACCAAAAACATTCAGTACTTC,CASQPLGFTKNIQYF
TRBJ2-3,-,TRBV2,TRBD2,TGTGCCAGCAGATTTAGCGGGACTAGCACAGATACGCAGTATTTT,CASRFSGTSTDTQYF
TRBJ2-7,-,TRBV2,TRBD2,TGTGCCAGCAGTGAAAGGCTAGCGGGAGACTACGAGCAGTACTTC,CASSERLAGDYEQYF
TRBJ1-1,-,TRBV28,TRBD1,TGTGCCAGCAGGGAGGGGGCAGTGGCGGCTTTCTTT,CASREGAVAAFF
TRBJ2-3,-,TRBV28,TRBD2,TGTGCCAGCAGTCCACTAGCGGGACCAGATACGCAGTATTTT,CASSPLAGPDTQYF
TRBJ2-7,-,TRBV11-2,TRBD2,TGTGCCAGCAGGCCCGGACTAGCGGGAGCTGGTGAGCAGTACTTC,CASRPGLAGAGEQYF
TRBJ1-1,many,TRBV6-5,-,TGTGCCAGCAGTTCCGACACAGCCGGCGTCACTGAAGCTTTCTTT,CASSSDTAGVTEAFF
TRBJ2-1,-,TRBV2,TRBD2,TGTGCCAGCATGAAGACTAGCGGCGGAAAAAATGAGCAGTTCTTC,CASMKTSGGKNEQFF
TRBJ2-6,-,TRBV27,TRBD1,TGTGCCAGTCCGGGACAGGGCGCTGGGTCTGGGGCCAACGTCCTGACTTTC,CASPGQGAGSGANVLTF
TRBJ1-4,-,TRBV28,TRBD1,TGTGCCAGCAGGGGACAGAGGGTAACTAATGAAAAACTGTTTTTT,CASRGQRVTNEKLFF
TRBJ2-5,-,TRBV6-1,-,TGTGCCAGCAGTGAAGTTTCAGGGTTGGGGGAGACCCAGTACTTC,CASSEVSGLGETQYF
TRBJ2-2,-,TRBV11-1,TRBD1,TGTGCCAGCAGCTTGTGGACAGGGGGGACCGGGGAGCTGTTTTTT,CASSLWTGGTGELFF
TRBJ1-2,-,TRBV28,-,TGTGCCAGCAGGACGGCGACAGTATATGGCTACACCTTC,CASRTATVYGYTF
TRBJ2-7,few,TRBV18,TRBD1,TGTGCCAGCTCACCGGGACAGGCTAGCTACGAGCAGTACTTC,CASSPGQASYEQYF
TRBJ1-2,-,TRBV30,-,TGTGCCTGGAGTGTCAGGGTATCGGACTATGGCTACACCTTC,CAWSVRVSDYGYTF
TRBJ1-2,-,TRBV28,-,TGTGCCAGCAGTTTATTTCCGTCAGGACAAAACTATGGCTACACCTTC,CASSLFPSGQNYGYTF
TRBJ1-1,once,TRBV7-5,-,TGTGCCAGAAGCTCCGACAAGAACACTGAAGCTTTCTTT,CARSSDKNTEAFF
TRBJ2-3,-,TRBV7-7,TRBD2,TGTGCTAGCAGCTTAGGACTAGCGGGAGTCACAGATACGCAGTATTTT,CASSLGLAGVTDTQYF
TRBJ1-2,-,TRBV21-1,-,TGTGCCAGCAGCAAAGAGTGTGAGAGGACAGGGCATGGCTACACCTTC,CASSKECERTGHGYTF
TRBJ2-7,-,TRBV12-5,-,TGTGCTAGTGGTTTGCCTGACCGGGAGAGCGTCTCCTACGAGCAGTACTTC,CASGLPDRESVSYEQYF
TRBJ2-1,-,TRBV5-6,TRBD2,TGTGCCAGCAGCTTGTATCCTAGCGGCTCCTACAATGAGCAGTTCTTC,CASSLYPSGSYNEQFF
TRBJ2-1,-,TRBV11-2,TRBD2,TGTGCCAGCAGCTCTCCCCGGACTAGCGGGAGGAGGAATGAGCAGTTCTTC,CASSSPRTSGRRNEQFF
TRBJ2-3,-,TRBV2,TRBD2,TGTGCCAGCAGTGATGTAGCGGGGCGAAGCACAGATACGCAGTATTTT,CASSDVAGRSTDTQYF
TRBJ1-5,-,TRBV28,-,TGTGCCAGCAGACCCGCTGCGCGGGGACCCGAGCGTCCCGATCAGCCCCAGCATTTT,CASRPAARGPERPDQPQHF
TRBJ1-6,-,TRBV5-1,TRBD1,TGCGCCAGCAGCTTGGCTCCGACAGGGGGGGATTCACCCCTCCACTTT,CASSLAPTGGDSPLHF
TRBJ2-7,-,TRBV27,-,TGTGCCAGCAGTTCCAGTGTTTCAGGGTCGACTTCGTACTTC,CASSSSVSGSTSYF
TRBJ1-1,-,TRBV5-1,-,TGCGCCAGCAGCTTGGCTGACAGTTGGAACACTGAAGCTTTCTTT,CASSLADSWNTEAFF
TRBJ2-7,-,TRBV7-2,TRBD2,TGTGCCAGCAGCTTATTTAGCGGGAGCCCGAAAGAGCAGTACTTC,CASSLFSGSPKEQYF